The source of this T cell receptor (beta chain) is a study of shared clonotypes between healthy human individuals. Data came from immunoSEQ multiplex PCR; TCRdb stores just in-frame clones and leaves some out. The repertoire holds some 500,000 clones, with more than 70% as singletons. V gave up 4 bases and J gave up 4 bases, with 11 bases separating them. CDR1 is SNHLY and CDR2 is FYNNEI in the germline V gene. The CDR3 length is 14 residues. The origin of this receptor is a woman aged 40 to 50 in good health. Some clones in this sample may be carry-over from other donors' samples. The sample consisted of PBMCs. The genes are TRBV2 and TRBJ1-5; D is unclear. The CDR3: CASSGRNPNQPQHF. Here the CDR3 DNA reads TGTGCCAGCAGTGGGAGGAATCCGAATCAGCCCCAGCATTTT.